What follows describes a single T cell receptor beta chain. The assay was immunoSEQ multiplex PCR, and TCRdb's table has in-frame clones only and misses some. The sample lists approximately 5,000 clones, roughly 77% seen once, with over 25% in the top ten. Treatment of the sample: randomized to nivolumab then ipilimumab (arm A) or the reverse (arm B). This sample is drawn from a study of sequential checkpoint blockade in melanoma. CDR3 length: 16 residues. Per germline, CDR1 LNHDA and CDR2 SQIVND (reference sequence). J gave up 7 bases and V 1 base, and 6 bases lay outside the gene matches. The sequence came from a human donor with melanoma. The chain joins TRBV19 to TRBJ2-2, with 10 bases lining up with TRBD2. The specimen was CD8+ T cells sorted from blood (inferred from file names), collected from a patient given nivolumab and ipilimumab in sequence. In DNA form, the CDR3 reads TGTGCCAGTAGTATAGGAGCGGGAGGGTATTTCGGGGAGCTGTTTTTT. This gives the protein CASSIGAGGYFGELFF. Drawing the rest from reference TRBV19 and TRBJ2-2, the complete variable domain is DGGITQSPKYLFRKEGQNVTLSCEQNLNHDAMYWYRQDPGQGLRLIYYSQIVNDFQKGDIAEGYSVSREKKESFPLTVTSAQKNPTAFYLCASSIGAGGYFGELFFGEGSRLTVL.